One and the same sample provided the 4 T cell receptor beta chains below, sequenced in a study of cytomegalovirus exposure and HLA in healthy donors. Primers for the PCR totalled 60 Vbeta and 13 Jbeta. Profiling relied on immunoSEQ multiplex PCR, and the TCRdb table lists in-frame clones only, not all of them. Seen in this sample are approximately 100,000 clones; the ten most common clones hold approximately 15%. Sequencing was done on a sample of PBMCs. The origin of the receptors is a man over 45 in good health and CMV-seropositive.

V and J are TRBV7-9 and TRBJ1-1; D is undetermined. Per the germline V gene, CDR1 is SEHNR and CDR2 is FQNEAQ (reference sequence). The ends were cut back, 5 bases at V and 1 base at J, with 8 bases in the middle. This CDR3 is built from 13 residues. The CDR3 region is CASSPSGNTEAFF. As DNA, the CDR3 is TGTGCCAGCAGCCCCTCAGGGAACACTGAAGCTTTCTTT.

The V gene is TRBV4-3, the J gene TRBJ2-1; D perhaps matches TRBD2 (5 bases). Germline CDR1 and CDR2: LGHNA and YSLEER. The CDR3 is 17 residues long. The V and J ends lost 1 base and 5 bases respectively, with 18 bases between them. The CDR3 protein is CASSQGRGHSEDNEQFF. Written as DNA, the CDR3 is TGCGCCAGCAGCCAAGGAAGAGGGCACTCAGAGGACAATGAGCAGTTCTTC.

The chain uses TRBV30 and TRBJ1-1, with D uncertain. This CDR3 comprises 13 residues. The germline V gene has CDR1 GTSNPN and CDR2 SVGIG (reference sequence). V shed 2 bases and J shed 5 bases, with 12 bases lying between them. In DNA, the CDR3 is TGTGCCTGGAGTAAGTCCTCGGGGACTGAAGCTTTCTTT. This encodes CAWSKSSGTEAFF.

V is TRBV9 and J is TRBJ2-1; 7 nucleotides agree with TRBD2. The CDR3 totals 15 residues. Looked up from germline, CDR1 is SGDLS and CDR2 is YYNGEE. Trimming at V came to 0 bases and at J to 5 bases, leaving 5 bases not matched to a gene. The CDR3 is CASSVGGSPHNEQFF. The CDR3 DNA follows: TGTGCCAGCAGCGTAGGCGGGAGCCCCCACAATGAGCAGTTCTTC.